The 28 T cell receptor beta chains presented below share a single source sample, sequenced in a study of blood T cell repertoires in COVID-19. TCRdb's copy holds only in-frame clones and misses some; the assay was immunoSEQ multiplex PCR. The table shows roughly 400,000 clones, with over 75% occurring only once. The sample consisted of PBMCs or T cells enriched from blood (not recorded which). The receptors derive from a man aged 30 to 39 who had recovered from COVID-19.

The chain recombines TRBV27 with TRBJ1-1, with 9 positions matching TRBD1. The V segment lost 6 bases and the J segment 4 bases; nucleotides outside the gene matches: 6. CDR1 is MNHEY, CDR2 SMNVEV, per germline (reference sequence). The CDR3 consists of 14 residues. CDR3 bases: TGTGCCAGCAGGAAGACAGGGGGGATCACTGAAGCTTTCTTT. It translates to CASRKTGGITEAFF.

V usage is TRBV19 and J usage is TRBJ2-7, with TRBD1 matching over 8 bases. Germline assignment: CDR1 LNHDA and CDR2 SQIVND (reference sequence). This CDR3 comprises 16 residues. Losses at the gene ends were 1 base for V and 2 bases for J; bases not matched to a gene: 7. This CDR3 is CASSIAGGAGPYEQYF. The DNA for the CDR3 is TGTGCCAGTAGTATAGCAGGGGGCGCCGGTCCCTACGAGCAGTACTTC.

CDR3: CATSRGAGGPNQPQHF. The CDR3 DNA sequence: TGTGCCACCAGCAGGGGAGCAGGGGGCCCTAATCAGCCCCAGCATTTT. The rearrangement uses TRBV15 and TRBJ1-5; 8 bases are shared with TRBD1. Germline CDR1 and CDR2: LNHNV and YYDKDF (reference sequence). The V and J ends lost 3 bases and 4 bases, in that order; junction bases with no gene match: 8. This CDR3 is 16 amino acids long. Using reference TRBV15 and TRBJ1-5 for the parts outside the CDR3, the full variable domain is DAMVIQNPRYQVTQFGKPVTLSCSQTLNHNVMYWYQQKSSQAPKLLFHYYDKDFNNEADTPDNFQSRRPNTSFCFLDIRSPGLGDTAMYLCATSRGAGGPNQPQHFGDGTRLSIL.

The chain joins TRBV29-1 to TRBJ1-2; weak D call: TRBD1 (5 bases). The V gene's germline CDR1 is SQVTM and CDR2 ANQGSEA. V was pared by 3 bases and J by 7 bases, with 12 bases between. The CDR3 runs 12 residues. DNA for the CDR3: TGCAGCGTTGAGGGGCCAGGCCTTGGCTACACCTTC. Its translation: CSVEGPGLGYTF. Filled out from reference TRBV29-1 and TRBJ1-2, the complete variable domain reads SAVISQKPSRDICQRGTSLTIQCQVDSQVTMMFWYRQQPGQSLTLIATANQGSEATYESGFVIDKFPISRPNLTFSTLTVSNMSPEDSSIYLCSVEGPGLGYTFGSGTRLTVV.

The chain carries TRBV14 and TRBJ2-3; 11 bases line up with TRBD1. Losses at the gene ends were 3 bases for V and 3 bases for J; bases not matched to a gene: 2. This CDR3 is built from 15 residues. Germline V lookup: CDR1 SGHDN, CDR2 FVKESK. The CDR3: CASSHRDRGTDTQYF. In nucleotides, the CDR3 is TGTGCCAGCAGCCACCGGGACAGGGGGACAGATACGCAGTATTTT.

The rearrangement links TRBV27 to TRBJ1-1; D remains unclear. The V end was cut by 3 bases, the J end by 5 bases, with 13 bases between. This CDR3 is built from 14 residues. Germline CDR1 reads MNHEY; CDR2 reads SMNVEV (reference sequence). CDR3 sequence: CASSLVGMRTEAFF. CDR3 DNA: TGTGCCAGCAGTTTGGTTGGTATGCGGACTGAAGCTTTCTTT.

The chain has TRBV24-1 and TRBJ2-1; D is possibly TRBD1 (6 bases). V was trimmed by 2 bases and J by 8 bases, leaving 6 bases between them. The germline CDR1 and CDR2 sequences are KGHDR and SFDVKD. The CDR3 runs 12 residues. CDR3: CATSDSGDEQFF. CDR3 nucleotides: TGTGCCACCAGTGATTCAGGGGATGAGCAGTTCTTC.

The CDR3 region is CASSLTQGFAEAFF. The DNA for the CDR3 is TGCGCCAGCAGCCTGACACAGGGTTTCGCTGAAGCTTTCTTT. This rearrangement joins TRBV5-1 to TRBJ1-1, with D perhaps TRBD1 (6 bases). V lost 4 bases, J lost 6 bases, and 16 bases lay in between. This CDR3 is built from 14 residues. Germline V gives CDR1 SGHRS, CDR2 YFSETQ.

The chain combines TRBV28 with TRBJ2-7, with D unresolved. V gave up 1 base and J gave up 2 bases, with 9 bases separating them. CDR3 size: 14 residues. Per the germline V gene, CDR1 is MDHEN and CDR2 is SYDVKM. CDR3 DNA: TGTGCCAGCAGTTTATTGTCCGACACCTACGAGCAGTACTTC. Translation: CASSLLSDTYEQYF.

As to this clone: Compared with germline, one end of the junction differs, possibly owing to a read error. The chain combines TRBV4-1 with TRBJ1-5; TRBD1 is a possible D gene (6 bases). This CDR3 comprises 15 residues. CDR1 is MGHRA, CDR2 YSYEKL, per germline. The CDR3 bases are TGCGCCCGCAGCCGCCGACAGGACGGGGTTCAGCCCCAGCATTTT. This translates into CARSRRQDGVQPQHF.

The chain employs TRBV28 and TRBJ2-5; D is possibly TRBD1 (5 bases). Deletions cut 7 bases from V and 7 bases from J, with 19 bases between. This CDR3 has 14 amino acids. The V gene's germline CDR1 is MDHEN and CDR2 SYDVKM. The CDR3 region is CASNPTVAGATQYF. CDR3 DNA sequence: TGTGCCAGCAACCCGACAGTCGCTGGTGCGACCCAGTACTTC.

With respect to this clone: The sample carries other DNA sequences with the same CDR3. The CDR3 region has the DNA TGTGCCAGCAGTTCGACCGGGGAGCTGTTTTTT. Protein product: CASSSTGELFF. This chain uses TRBV12-3 or TRBV12-4 with TRBJ2-2; D gene uncertain. The CDR3 runs to 11 residues. Trimming removed 4 bases from V and 5 bases from J, with 2 bases in between.

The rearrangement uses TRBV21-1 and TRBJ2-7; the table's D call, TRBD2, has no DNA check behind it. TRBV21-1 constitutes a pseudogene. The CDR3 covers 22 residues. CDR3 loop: CASSKMGWAGDPKRPKTYEQYF. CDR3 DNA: TGTGCCAGCAGCAAAATGGGGTGGGCGGGAGACCCCAAGAGGCCAAAGACCTACGAGCAGTACTTC.

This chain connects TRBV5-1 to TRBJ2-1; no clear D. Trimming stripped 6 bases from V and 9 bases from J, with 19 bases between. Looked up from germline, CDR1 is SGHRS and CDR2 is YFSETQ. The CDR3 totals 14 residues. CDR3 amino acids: CASNTLAERGEQFF. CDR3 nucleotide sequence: TGCGCCAGCAACACATTGGCGGAGCGTGGTGAGCAGTTCTTC.

The CDR3, as DNA: TGTGCCTGGATCGGACTAGCGCCCCGCAATGAGCAGTTCTTC. This gives the protein CAWIGLAPRNEQFF. The chain couples TRBV30 to TRBJ2-1, with TRBD2 matching 9 bases. Looked up from germline, CDR1 is GTSNPN and CDR2 is SVGIG (reference sequence). V shed 4 bases, J shed 6 bases, and the junction held 7 bases outside the gene matches. The CDR3 runs 14 residues.

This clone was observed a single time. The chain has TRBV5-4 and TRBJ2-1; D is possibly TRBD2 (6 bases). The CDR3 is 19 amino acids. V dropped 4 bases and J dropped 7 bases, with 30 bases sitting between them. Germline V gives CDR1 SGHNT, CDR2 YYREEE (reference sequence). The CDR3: CASSPDPGRRAAIFNEQFF. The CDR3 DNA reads TGTGCCAGCAGCCCGGACCCGGGCCGGAGGGCGGCGATTTTTAATGAGCAGTTCTTC.

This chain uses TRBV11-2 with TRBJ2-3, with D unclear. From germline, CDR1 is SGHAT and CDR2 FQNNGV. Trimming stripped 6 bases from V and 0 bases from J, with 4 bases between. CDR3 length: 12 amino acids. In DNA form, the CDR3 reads TGTGCCAGCAGTCTTAGCACAGATACGCAGTATTTT. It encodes CASSLSTDTQYF. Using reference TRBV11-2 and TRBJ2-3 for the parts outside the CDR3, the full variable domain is EAGVAQSPRYKIIEKRQSVAFWCNPISGHATLYWYQQILGQGPKLLIQFQNNGVVDDSQLPKDRFSAERLKGVDSTLKIQPAKLEDSAVYLCASSLSTDTQYFGPGTRLTVL.

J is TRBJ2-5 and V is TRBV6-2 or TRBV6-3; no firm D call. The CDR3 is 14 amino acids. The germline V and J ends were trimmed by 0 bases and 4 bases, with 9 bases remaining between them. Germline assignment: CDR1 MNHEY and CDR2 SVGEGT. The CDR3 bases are TGTGCCAGCAGTTACTCGGGCGCCCCAGAGACCCAGTACTTC. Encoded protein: CASSYSGAPETQYF.

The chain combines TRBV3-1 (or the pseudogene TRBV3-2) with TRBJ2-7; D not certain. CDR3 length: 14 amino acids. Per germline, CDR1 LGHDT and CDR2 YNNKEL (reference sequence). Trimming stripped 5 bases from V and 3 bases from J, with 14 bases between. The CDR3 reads CASSNVLGDYEQYF. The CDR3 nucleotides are TGTGCCAGCAGCAATGTACTCGGAGACTACGAGCAGTACTTC.

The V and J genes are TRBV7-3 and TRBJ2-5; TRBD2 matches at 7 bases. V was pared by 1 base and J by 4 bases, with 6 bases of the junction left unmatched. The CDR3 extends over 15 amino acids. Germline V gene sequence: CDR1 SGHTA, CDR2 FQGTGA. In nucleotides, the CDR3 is TGTGCCAGCAGCTTAAAGGGAGGGACTGTAGAGACCCAGTACTTC. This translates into CASSLKGGTVETQYF.

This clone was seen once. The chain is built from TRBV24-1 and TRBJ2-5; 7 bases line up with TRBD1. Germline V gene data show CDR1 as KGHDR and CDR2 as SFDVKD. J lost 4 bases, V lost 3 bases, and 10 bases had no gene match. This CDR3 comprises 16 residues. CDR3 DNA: TGTGCCACCAGTGATCCTGACAGGGTAGGCTCAGAGACCCAGTACTTC. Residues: CATSDPDRVGSETQYF.

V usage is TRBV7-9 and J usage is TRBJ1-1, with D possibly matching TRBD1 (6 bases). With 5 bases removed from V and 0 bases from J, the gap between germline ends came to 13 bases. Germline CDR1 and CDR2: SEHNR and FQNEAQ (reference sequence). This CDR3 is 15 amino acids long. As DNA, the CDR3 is TGTGCCAGCAGCCGGACAGAAAATTTGAACACTGAAGCTTTCTTT. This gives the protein CASSRTENLNTEAFF.

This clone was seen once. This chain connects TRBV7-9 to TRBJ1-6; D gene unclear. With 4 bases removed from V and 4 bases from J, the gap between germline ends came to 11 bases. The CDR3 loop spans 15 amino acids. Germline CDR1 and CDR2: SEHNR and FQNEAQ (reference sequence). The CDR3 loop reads CASSSGGGYNSPLHF. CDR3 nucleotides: TGTGCCAGCAGCTCCGGTGGCGGTTATAATTCACCCCTCCACTTT.

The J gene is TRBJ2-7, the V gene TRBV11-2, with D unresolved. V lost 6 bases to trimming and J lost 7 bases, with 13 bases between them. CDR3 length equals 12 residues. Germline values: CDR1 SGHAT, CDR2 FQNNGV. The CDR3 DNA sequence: TGTGCCAGCAGTGAGGTTCCTCAGGAGCAGTACTTC. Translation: CASSEVPQEQYF.

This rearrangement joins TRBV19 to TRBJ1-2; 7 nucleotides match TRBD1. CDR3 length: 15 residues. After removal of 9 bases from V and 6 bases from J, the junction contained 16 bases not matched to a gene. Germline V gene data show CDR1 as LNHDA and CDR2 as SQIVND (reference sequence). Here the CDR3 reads CASNDRDSGFNGYTF. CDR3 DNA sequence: TGTGCCAGCAATGATAGGGACAGCGGTTTTAATGGCTACACCTTC. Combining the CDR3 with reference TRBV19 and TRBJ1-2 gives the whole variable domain DGGITQSPKYLFRKEGQNVTLSCEQNLNHDAMYWYRQDPGQGLRLIYYSQIVNDFQKGDIAEGYSVSREKKESFPLTVTSAQKNPTAFYLCASNDRDSGFNGYTFGSGTRLTVV.

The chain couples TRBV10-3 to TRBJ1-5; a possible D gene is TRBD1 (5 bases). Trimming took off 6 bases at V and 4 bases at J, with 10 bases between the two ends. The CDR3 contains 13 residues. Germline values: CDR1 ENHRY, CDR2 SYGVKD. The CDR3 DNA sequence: TGTGCCATCAGCGACAGTACAAATCAGCCCCAGCATTTT. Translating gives CAISDSTNQPQHF.

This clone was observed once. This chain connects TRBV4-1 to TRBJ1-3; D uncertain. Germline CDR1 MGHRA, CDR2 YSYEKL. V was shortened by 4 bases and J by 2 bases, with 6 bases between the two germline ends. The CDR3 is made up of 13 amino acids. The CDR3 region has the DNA TGCGCCAGCAGCCCCCTACCTGGAAACACCATATATTTT. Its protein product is CASSPLPGNTIYF.

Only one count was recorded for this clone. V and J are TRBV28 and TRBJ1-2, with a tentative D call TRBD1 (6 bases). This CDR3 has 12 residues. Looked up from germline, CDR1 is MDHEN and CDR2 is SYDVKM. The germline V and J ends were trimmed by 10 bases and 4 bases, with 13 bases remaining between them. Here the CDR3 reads CATSGTSYGYTF. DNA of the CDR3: TGTGCCACCTCCGGGACAAGCTATGGCTACACCTTC.